The 18 T cell receptor beta chains reported below all come from one sample, sequenced in a study of blood T cells in healthy people across ages. Through a sample-barcoded 5' primer and a J-beta primer mix, a second PCR was run for about 6 to 11 cycles. TCRdb re-called the 5' RACE reads through MiXCR, storing one row per CDR3 protein. This sample has about 1 million distinct CDR3 sequences, with roughly 45% found just once. Sequencing was performed on blood. The receptor source for this set is a woman aged 60 to 75 in good health.

The V and J genes are TRBV7-9 and TRBJ2-3, with TRBD2 identical over 10 bases. The CDR3 is 19 amino acids. Germline CDR1 SEHNR, CDR2 FQNEAQ (reference sequence). The V segment lost 3 bases and the J segment 5 bases; nucleotides outside the gene matches: 17. The CDR3, as DNA: TGTGCCAGCAGCTTGCTAGTGAACCCTAGCGGGAGTGGCGGAGATACGCAGTATTTT. Amino acid sequence: CASSLLVNPSGSGGDTQYF.

This CDR3 reads CATSRDQVDTQYF. CDR3 DNA: TGTGCCACCAGCAGAGATCAGGTGGATACGCAGTATTTT. The chain couples TRBV15 to TRBJ2-3, with D hard to call. Germline V CDR1 and CDR2: LNHNV, YYDKDF (reference sequence). With 0 bases removed from V and 6 bases from J, the gap between germline ends came to 7 bases. This CDR3 comprises 13 residues. The full variable domain, with the rest looked up from reference TRBV15 and TRBJ2-3, is DAMVIQNPRYQVTQFGKPVTLSCSQTLNHNVMYWYQQKSSQAPKLLFHYYDKDFNNEADTPDNFQSRRPNTSFCFLDIRSPGLGDTAMYLCATSRDQVDTQYFGPGTRLTVL.

This clonotype occurred a few times. The chain is built from TRBV20-1 and TRBJ2-7; TRBD2 is a possible D gene (6 bases). The CDR3 has 18 amino acids. V lost 2 bases and J lost 7, with 30 bases in between. CDR1 and CDR2 (germline): DFQATT, SNEGSKA (reference sequence). CDR3 sequence: CSARTNLPGLGFWEEQYF. As DNA, the CDR3 is TGCAGTGCTAGAACCAATCTACCGGGACTGGGGTTTTGGGAAGAGCAGTACTTC.

The V and J genes are TRBV7-2 and TRBJ2-3, with TRBD1 identical over 7 bases. Germline CDR1 is SGHTA and CDR2 is FQGNSA. The CDR3 contains 16 residues. The junction had 7 bases not matched to a gene; V was cut back by 4 bases and J by 0 bases. The CDR3 here is CASSWRTGRSTDTQYF. In nucleotides, the CDR3 is TGTGCCAGCAGCTGGAGGACAGGCCGAAGCACAGATACGCAGTATTTT.

This clonotype came up many times. This sequence joins TRBV20-1 and TRBJ2-1; D is undetermined. Deletions cut 4 bases from V and 6 bases from J, with 19 bases between. There are 15 residues in the CDR3. Per germline, CDR1 DFQATT and CDR2 SNEGSKA (reference sequence). The CDR3 sequence: CSAIHPGPSGNEQFF. As DNA, the CDR3 is TGCAGTGCTATACACCCGGGCCCCTCTGGCAATGAGCAGTTCTTC.

V usage is TRBV20-1 and J usage is TRBJ2-3; D tentatively fits TRBD1 or TRBD2 (5 bases each). Germline CDR1 is DFQATT and CDR2 is SNEGSKA (reference sequence). CDR3 length equals 16 residues. Trimming took off 0 bases at V and 0 bases at J, with 13 bases between the two ends. CDR3 sequence: CSARDPGRGSTDTQYF. CDR3 sequence (DNA): TGCAGTGCTAGAGACCCGGGACGAGGGAGCACAGATACGCAGTATTTT.

This clonotype has just a few counts. V and J are TRBV5-5 and TRBJ2-4; 11 positions match TRBD1. This CDR3 is built from 14 residues. The V segment lost 4 bases and the J segment 13 bases; nucleotides outside the gene matches: 10. The germline V gene encodes CDR1 SGHKS and CDR2 YYEKEE (reference sequence). CDR3 sequence reads: CASSHGQGAEEQYF. DNA of the CDR3: TGTGCCAGCAGCCACGGACAGGGGGCTGAAGAGCAGTACTTC.

This clonotype was picked up a small number of times. V usage is TRBV20-1 and J usage is TRBJ2-5; tentative D call: TRBD2 (5 bases). Germline loops: CDR1 DFQATT, CDR2 SNEGSKA (reference sequence). This CDR3 comprises 12 residues. Trimming left V 5 bases short and J 6 bases short, with 13 bases between. CDR3 nucleotide sequence: TGCAGTGCTGGGAGCCCCGCACAGACCCAGTACTTC. Amino acids: CSAGSPAQTQYF.

This clonotype was seen a handful of times. V usage is TRBV10-3 and J usage is TRBJ2-7, with a tentative D call TRBD1 (6 bases). V lost 3 bases and J lost 3, with 12 bases in between. The germline V gene encodes CDR1 ENHRY and CDR2 SYGVKD. The CDR3 runs 14 residues. CDR3 loop: CAISEGQSIYEQYF. The DNA for the CDR3 is TGTGCCATCAGTGAAGGACAGTCAATCTACGAGCAGTACTTC.

This clonotype was counted a few times. The chain employs TRBV20-1 and TRBJ2-3; 9 nucleotides line up with TRBD2. Germline CDR1 reads DFQATT; CDR2 reads SNEGSKA (reference sequence). The CDR3 sequence is 16 residues long. V gave up 5 bases and J gave up 3 bases; unmatched junction bases: 12. CDR3 in DNA: TGCAGTGCTTATTCTCTAGCGGGATGGGGTACAGATACGCAGTATTTT. Translating it yields CSAYSLAGWGTDTQYF.

V is TRBV10-3 and J is TRBJ2-1; D is possibly TRBD2 (5 bases). From germline, CDR1 is ENHRY and CDR2 SYGVKD. The CDR3 runs to 15 residues. Trimming pared 4 bases from V and 2 bases from J, leaving 12 bases between. The chain's CDR3 is CAISGGSDTYNEQFF. CDR3 DNA: TGTGCCATCAGTGGAGGGAGCGATACCTACAATGAGCAGTTCTTC.

V is TRBV10-1 and J is TRBJ2-7; D is tentatively TRBD1 or TRBD2 (6 bases each). V was trimmed by 3 bases and J by 2 bases, leaving 14 bases between them. Germline V gives CDR1 WNHNN, CDR2 SYGVQD (reference sequence). The CDR3 consists of 15 residues. The CDR3 coding sequence is TGCGCCAGCAGTGAAGGCCGGGGGCTGCCCTACGAGCAGTACTTC. Its protein product is CASSEGRGLPYEQYF.

CDR3 in DNA: TGTGCCAGCAGCTTAAATCTGGGTTCCGCCGACGTCCTGACTTTC. Protein product: CASSLNLGSADVLTF. The chain employs TRBV7-3 and TRBJ2-6; D gene uncertain. The germline CDR1 and CDR2 sequences are SGHTA and FQGTGA. CDR3 size: 15 residues. Trimming shortened V by 1 base and J by 11 bases, and 15 bases separated the two germline ends.

At least ten counts were recorded for this clonotype. This sequence joins TRBV10-3 and TRBJ2-5; 7 bases align to TRBD1. The germline V gene encodes CDR1 ENHRY and CDR2 SYGVKD. Trimming cost V 4 bases and J 5 bases; bases outside gene matches: 7. The CDR3 has 14 amino acids. The CDR3 DNA is TGTGCCATCAGTGGGGGACAGCGGCTCGAGACCCAGTACTTC. Translating it yields CAISGGQRLETQYF.

This clonotype has ten or more counts. The rearrangement joins TRBV29-1 to TRBJ2-7; weak D call: TRBD2 (6 bases). CDR3 length equals 13 residues. Trimming cost V 5 bases and J 3 bases, with 14 bases left between them. From germline, CDR1 is SQVTM and CDR2 ANQGSEA. The CDR3 DNA reads TGCAGCGTTCTTCAAGCGGGTGACTACGAGCAGTACTTC. It yields the protein CSVLQAGDYEQYF.

The rearrangement joins TRBV4-1 to TRBJ2-7; 10 positions agree with TRBD1. The DNA end is a closer match to TRBJ2-5, so the J assignment may be wrong. The CDR3 is made up of 15 amino acids. From germline, CDR1 is MGHRA and CDR2 YSYEKL. The CDR3 region is CASSQVDRGPETQYF. The CDR3 DNA is TGCGCCAGCAGCCAAGTAGACAGGGGGCCGGAGACCCAGTACTTC.

The V call is TRBV12-3 or TRBV12-4, the J call TRBJ1-5; no definite D call. The CDR3 spans 14 residues. Trimming removed 1 base at V and 0 bases at J, with 4 bases between. CDR3 DNA sequence: TGTGCCAGCAGTTTAGTACATAGCAATCAGCCCCAGCATTTT. It codes for CASSLVHSNQPQHF.

The chain uses TRBV9 and TRBJ2-5; 12 bases fit TRBD1. Germline V lookup: CDR1 SGDLS, CDR2 YYNGEE. The CDR3 has 16 residues. Trimming took 3 bases from V and 4 from J; bases not matched to a gene: 7. Written as DNA, the CDR3 is TGTGCCAGCAGCGACCGGGACAGGGGGCCTGTAGAGACCCAGTACTTC. Its protein product is CASSDRDRGPVETQYF. Variable domain in full (rest from reference TRBV9 and TRBJ2-5): DSGVTQTPKHLITATGQRVTLRCSPRSGDLSVYWYQQSLDQGLQFLIQYYNGEERAKGNILERFSAQQFPDLHSELNLSSLELGDSALYFCASSDRDRGPVETQYFGPGTRLLVL.